Given below is one TCR beta chain in context. The antigen is not known. The data belong to a study of T cell responses to AZD1222 COVID-19 vaccine. Germline CDR1 and CDR2: LNHDA and SQIVND (reference sequence). The CDR3 has 16 amino acids. V was shortened by 1 base and J by 6 bases, with 16 bases between the two germline ends. Notes on the study in general: In all cases, repertoires were sampled only after the peak T cell response. Among those given AZD1222, only five or six were seropositive at baseline. Donors were chiefly white British, with a greater number of females, and clonal diversity was perhaps underestimated.

TCRdb's copy holds only in-frame clones and misses some; the assay was immunoSEQ multiplex PCR. The table shows 120,000 or so clones, with approximately 85% occurring only once. This sequence originates from an adult in good health. The chain has TRBV19 and TRBJ1-5; D is ambiguous. Sequencing used peripheral blood, obtained on day 0 of AZD1222 vaccination. CDR3: CASSIGLQHMGQPQHF. The CDR3 nucleotides read TGTGCCAGTAGTATAGGTTTGCAGCACATGGGTCAGCCCCAGCATTTT.